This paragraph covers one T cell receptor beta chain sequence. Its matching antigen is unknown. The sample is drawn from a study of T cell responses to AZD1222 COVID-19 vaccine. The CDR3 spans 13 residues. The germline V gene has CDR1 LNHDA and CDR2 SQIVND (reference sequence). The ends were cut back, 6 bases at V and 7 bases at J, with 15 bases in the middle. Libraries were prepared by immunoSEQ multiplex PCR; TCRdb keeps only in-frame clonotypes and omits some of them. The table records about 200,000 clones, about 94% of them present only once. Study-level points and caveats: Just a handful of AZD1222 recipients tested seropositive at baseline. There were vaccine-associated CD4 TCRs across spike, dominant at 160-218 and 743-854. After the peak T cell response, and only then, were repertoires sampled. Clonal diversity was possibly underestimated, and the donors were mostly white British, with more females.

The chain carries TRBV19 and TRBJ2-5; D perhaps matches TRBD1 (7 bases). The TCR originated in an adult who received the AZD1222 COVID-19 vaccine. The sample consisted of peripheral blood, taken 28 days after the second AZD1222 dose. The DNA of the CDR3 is TGTGCCAGTAGGGAACAGGGGCGGGGGACCCAGTACTTC. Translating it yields CASREQGRGTQYF.